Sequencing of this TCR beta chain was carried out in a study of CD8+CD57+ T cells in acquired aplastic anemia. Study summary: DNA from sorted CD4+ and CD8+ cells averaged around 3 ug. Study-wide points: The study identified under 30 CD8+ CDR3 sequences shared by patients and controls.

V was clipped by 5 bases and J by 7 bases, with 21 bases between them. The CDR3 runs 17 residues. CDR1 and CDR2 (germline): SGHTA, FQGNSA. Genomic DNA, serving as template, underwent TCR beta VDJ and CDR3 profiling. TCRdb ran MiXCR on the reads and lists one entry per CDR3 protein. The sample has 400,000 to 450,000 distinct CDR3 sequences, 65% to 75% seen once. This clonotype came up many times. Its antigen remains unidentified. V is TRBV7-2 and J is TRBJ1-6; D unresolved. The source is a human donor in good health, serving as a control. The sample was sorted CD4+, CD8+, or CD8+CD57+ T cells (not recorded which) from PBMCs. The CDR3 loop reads CASSRDAAAGRNSPLHF. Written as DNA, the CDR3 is TGTGCCAGCAGCCGAGACGCGGCGGCGGGTAGGAATTCACCCCTCCACTTT.